This TCR beta chain was captured by sequencing in a study of cytomegalovirus exposure and HLA in healthy donors. The CDR3 runs to 18 residues. The germline V gene encodes CDR1 SGHNT and CDR2 YYREEE (reference sequence). V was trimmed by 4 bases and J by 0 bases, leaving 17 bases between them. Study findings and constraints: Accurate prediction of HLA-A and HLA-B alleles (for most subjects) was reportedly achieved from TCR beta sequences. A missense DCLRE1C variant was associated with V- and J-gene trimming of TCR beta chains in a later analysis, and an independent cohort replicated the association.

The study ran its PCR with 60 Vbeta and 13 Jbeta primers. Sequencing was performed with immunoSEQ multiplex PCR; in TCRdb, only in-frame clones are kept and a portion is missing. The profile shows 95,000 to 150,000 clones, over 75% of them singletons. This clone was seen a few times. No antigen is known for it. The sample comprised PBMCs. This chain joins TRBV5-4 and TRBJ2-6; tentative D call: TRBD1 (6 bases). This clonotype was obtained from a man aged 18 to 30 in good health and CMV-seropositive. Here the CDR3 DNA reads TGTGCCAGCAGCCCACCAGGGGCCCGGCGCTCTGGGGCCAACGTCCTGACTTTC. Translating it yields CASSPPGARRSGANVLTF.